One sample yielded the 5 T cell receptor beta chains listed below, sequenced in a study of blood T cell repertoires in COVID-19 (dated by TCRdb to about 2020). The library was built by means of the immunoSEQ multiplex PCR assay. TCRdb mirrors the immuneACCESS table, restricted to in-frame sequences. Some clones are absent from its copies; in checked studies, under half trace to an unresolved V gene, and the reason for the others is unknown. This sample is represented by a few hundred thousand clones; roughly 90% of them were singletons. The ten most abundant clones make up about 1.8% of the sample. The sample consisted of PBMCs or T cells enriched from blood (not recorded which). These receptors originate from a woman younger than 35 with acute COVID-19.

The chain combines TRBV20-1 with TRBJ2-7; 14 bases fit TRBD2. The CDR3 is 15 amino acids. Per the germline V gene, CDR1 is DFQATT and CDR2 is SNEGSKA (reference sequence). Trimming cost V 3 bases and J 4 bases; bases outside gene matches: 5. CDR3 in DNA: TGCAGTGCTAGTGGCGGGACTAGCGGGAGTTACGAGCAGTACTTC. Encoded protein: CSASGGTSGSYEQYF.

The chain carries TRBV27 and TRBJ2-5; TRBD1 might be the D (6 bases). CDR1 is MNHEY, CDR2 SMNVEV, per germline (reference sequence). The CDR3 has 17 amino acids. The V gene lost 0 bases and the J gene lost 1 base, with 15 bases spanning the gap. CDR3: CASSLSQGPYLQETQYF. The CDR3 DNA follows: TGTGCCAGCAGTTTATCGCAGGGGCCATATCTCCAAGAGACCCAGTACTTC.

The chain has TRBV27 and TRBJ1-1; 10 positions match TRBD1. This CDR3 region has 16 residues. CDR1 and CDR2 from the germline V gene are MNHEY and SMNVEV (reference sequence). V gave up 3 bases and J gave up 0 bases; unmatched junction bases: 4. The CDR3 sequence: CASSFRQGAVNTEAFF. CDR3 in DNA: TGTGCCAGCAGTTTTAGACAGGGGGCGGTGAACACTGAAGCTTTCTTT.

This clone was observed a single time. V gene TRBV2 combines with J gene TRBJ1-3; D is undetermined. V lost 10 bases to trimming and J lost 0 bases, with 22 bases between them. The CDR3 extends over 17 amino acids. The germline V gene has CDR1 SNHLY and CDR2 FYNNEI. As DNA, the CDR3 is TGTGCCAACCCAGTGAAAGGAGGACGGCACTCTGGAAACACCATATATTTT. Protein: CANPVKGGRHSGNTIYF. Drawing the rest from reference TRBV2 and TRBJ1-3, the complete variable domain is EPEVTQTPSHQVTQMGQEVILRCVPISNHLYFYWYRQILGQKVEFLVSFYNNEISEKSEIFDDQFSVERPDGSNFTLKIRSTKLEDSAMYFCANPVKGGRHSGNTIYFGEGSWLTVV.

The V gene is TRBV10-1, the J gene TRBJ2-2, with a possible D match to TRBD2 (5 bases). The CDR3 runs to 15 residues. V lost 4 bases and J 0 bases, leaving 9 bases between the germline ends. Per germline, CDR1 WNHNN and CDR2 SYGVQD (reference sequence). CDR3: CASSVEGTNTGELFF. The CDR3 DNA reads as TGCGCCAGCAGTGTAGAGGGAACGAACACCGGGGAGCTGTTTTTT.